This TCR beta chain was found in a study of preoperative IRX-2 immunotherapy in early breast cancer. Germline assignment: CDR1 SNHLY and CDR2 FYNNEI. The CDR3 spans 15 residues. V trimming: 6 bases; J trimming: 7 bases; junction bases outside the gene matches: 13. This clone has a single count. As for treatment: preoperative locoregional IRX-2 cytokine immunotherapy. Patients received preoperative, locoregional IRX-2 cytokine immunotherapy in a phase Ib study. This table comes from immunoSEQ multiplex PCR, and its TCRdb copy is limited to in-frame clones, with some not included. The sample holds fewer than 25,000 clones, about 87% seen once.

The receptor was isolated from a human donor with breast cancer. This chain joins TRBV2 and TRBJ1-2, with 8 bases fitting TRBD1. Sample: tumor tissue, taken after IRX-2 immunotherapy. The DNA for the CDR3 is TGTGCCAGCAGCCCGGCAGGGGGCGCCTCTCGTGGCTACACCTTC. Amino acids: CASSPAGGASRGYTF.